This T cell receptor (beta chain) was found in a study of blood T cell repertoires in COVID-19. Study information: COVID-19 samples collected from the United States, Italy and Spain covered acute and convalescent phases.

V shed 3 bases and J 2 bases; nucleotides not matched to a gene: 12. CDR3 size: 17 residues. Germline loops: CDR1 LGHDT, CDR2 YNNKEL (reference sequence). Per the study methods: Reference gene primer amplification in the assay estimated nucleated cell counts. The data were produced by immunoSEQ multiplex PCR, yet TCRdb's version contains in-frame clones alone and is incomplete. D and trimming come from the DNA, and the V and J calls and clone size come from that table. The sample holds around 250,000 clones, 65% to 85% seen once. Ten or more counts support this clone. Cohort allocation depended upon clinical history that participants reported. Donors of Cohort 3 who recovered were those that had two negative PCRs, clearance, or symptom resolution.

The clonotype comes from a man in his forties or fifties who had recovered from COVID-19. The material sequenced was PBMCs or T cells enriched from blood (not recorded which). The chain uses TRBV3-1 (or the pseudogene TRBV3-2) and TRBJ1-2; TRBD1 agrees at 7 bases. The CDR3 sequence is CASSQVRTGPYNYGYTF. The CDR3 region has the DNA TGTGCCAGCAGCCAGGTTCGGACAGGACCTTACAACTATGGCTACACCTTC.